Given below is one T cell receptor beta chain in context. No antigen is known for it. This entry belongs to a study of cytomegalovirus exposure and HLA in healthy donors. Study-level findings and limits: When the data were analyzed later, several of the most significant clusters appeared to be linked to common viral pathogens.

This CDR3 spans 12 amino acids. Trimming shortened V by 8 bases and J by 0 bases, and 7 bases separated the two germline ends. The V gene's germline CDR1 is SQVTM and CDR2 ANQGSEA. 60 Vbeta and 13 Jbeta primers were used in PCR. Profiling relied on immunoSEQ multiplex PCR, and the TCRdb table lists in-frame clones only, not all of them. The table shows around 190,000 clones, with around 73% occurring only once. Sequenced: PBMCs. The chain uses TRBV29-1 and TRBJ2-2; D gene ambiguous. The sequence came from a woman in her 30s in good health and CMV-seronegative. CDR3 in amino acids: CSQSSNTGELFF. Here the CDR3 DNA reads TGCAGCCAGTCTTCGAACACCGGGGAGCTGTTTTTT.